This T cell receptor beta chain was found in a study of T-cell memory formation after mild COVID-19. This clonotype was seen once. Antigen: not known. TCRdb redid the calling of the 5' RACE reads with MiXCR, one entry per CDR3 protein. The sample consists of approximately 490,000 distinct CDR3 sequences, 20% of them appearing once. This CDR3 comprises 15 residues. V lost 3 bases to trimming and J lost 6 bases; unmatched junction nucleotides: 6. From germline, CDR1 is SGHKS and CDR2 YYEKEE (reference sequence). Findings of the study overall: SARS-CoV-2 specificity was not confirmed for second-wave clones peaking on day 37. Some responding clones appeared in pre-infection memory, suggesting cross-reactive memory joined.

The J gene is TRBJ2-3, the V gene TRBV5-5; 11 bases align to TRBD2. The TCR sequence derives from an adult woman who had mild COVID-19 (a few samples of this study predate the infection). Cell type and time point are not known. Sequenced input: PBMCs or a T cell subset sorted from them (not recorded which). The CDR3 region has the DNA TGTGCCAGCAGCTCCTCACTAGCGGGGGCGGATACGCAGTATTTT. Encoded protein: CASSSSLAGADTQYF.